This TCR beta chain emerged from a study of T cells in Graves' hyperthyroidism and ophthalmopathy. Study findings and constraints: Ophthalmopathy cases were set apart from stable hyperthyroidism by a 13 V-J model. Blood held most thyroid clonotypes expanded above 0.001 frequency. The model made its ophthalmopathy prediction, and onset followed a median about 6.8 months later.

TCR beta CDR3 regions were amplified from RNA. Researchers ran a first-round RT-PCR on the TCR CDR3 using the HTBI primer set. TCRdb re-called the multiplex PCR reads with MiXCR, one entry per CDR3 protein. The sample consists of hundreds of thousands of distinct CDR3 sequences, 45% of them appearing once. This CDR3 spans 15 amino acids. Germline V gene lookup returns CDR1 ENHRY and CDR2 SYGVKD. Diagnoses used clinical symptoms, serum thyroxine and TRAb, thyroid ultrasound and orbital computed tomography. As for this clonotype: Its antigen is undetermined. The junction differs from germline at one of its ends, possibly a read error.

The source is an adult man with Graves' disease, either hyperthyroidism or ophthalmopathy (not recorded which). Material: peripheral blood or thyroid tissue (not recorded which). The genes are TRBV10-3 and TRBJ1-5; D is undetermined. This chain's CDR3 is CASSEPPIGNQPQHF. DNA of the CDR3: TGTGCCAGCAGTGAGCCCCCTATTGGCAATCAGCCCCAGCATTTT.